This T cell receptor beta chain was found in a study of monozygotic twins with inflammatory bowel disease. Study-level points and caveats: People with IBD had fewer clonotypes in common with others than healthy twins did, especially with disease activity. Variability may have been added to patient repertoires by differing immunosuppressive treatments.

TCRdb re-called the 5' RACE reads and catalogs CDR3 proteins one per entry, DNA excluded. This sample's table reports approximately 160,000 distinct CDR3 sequences. Turning to this clonotype: No antigen is known for it.

The total RNA came straight from whole blood, and T cells were not sorted beforehand. The sample was blood. The source is a human donor with ulcerative colitis or Crohn's disease, or a healthy co-twin of an affected twin (not recorded which).

Here the CDR3 reads CASSLGTGDYGYTF. This chain links TRBV6-1 with TRBJ1-2. The CDR3 extends over 14 amino acids. Germline loops: CDR1 MNHNS, CDR2 SASEGT.